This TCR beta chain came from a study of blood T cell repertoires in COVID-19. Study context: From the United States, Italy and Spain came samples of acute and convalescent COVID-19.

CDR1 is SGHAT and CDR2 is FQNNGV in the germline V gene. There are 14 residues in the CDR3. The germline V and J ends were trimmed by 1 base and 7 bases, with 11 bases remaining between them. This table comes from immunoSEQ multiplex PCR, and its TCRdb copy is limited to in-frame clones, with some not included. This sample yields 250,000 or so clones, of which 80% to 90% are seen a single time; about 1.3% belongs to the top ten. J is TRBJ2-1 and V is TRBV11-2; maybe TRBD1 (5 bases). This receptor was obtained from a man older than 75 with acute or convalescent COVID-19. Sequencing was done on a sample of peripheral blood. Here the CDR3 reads CASSLGQGWNEQFF. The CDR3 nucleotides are TGTGCCAGCAGCTTAGGTCAGGGTTGGAATGAGCAGTTCTTC.